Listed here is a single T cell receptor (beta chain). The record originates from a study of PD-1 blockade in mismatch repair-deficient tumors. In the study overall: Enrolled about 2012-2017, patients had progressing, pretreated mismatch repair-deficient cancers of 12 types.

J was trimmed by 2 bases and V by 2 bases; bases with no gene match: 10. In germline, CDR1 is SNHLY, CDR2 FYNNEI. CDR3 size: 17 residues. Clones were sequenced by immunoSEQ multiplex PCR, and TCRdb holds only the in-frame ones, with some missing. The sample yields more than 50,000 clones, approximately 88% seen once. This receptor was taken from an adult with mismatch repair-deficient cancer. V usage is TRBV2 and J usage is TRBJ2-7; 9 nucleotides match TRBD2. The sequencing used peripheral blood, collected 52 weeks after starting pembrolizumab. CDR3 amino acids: CASSELGSSGRTYEQYF. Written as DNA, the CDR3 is TGTGCCAGCAGTGAACTCGGTTCGAGCGGGAGGACCTACGAGCAGTACTTC.